A selection of T cell receptor beta chains follows, all from one sample in a study of blood T cell repertoires in COVID-19. Libraries were prepared by immunoSEQ multiplex PCR; TCRdb keeps only in-frame clonotypes and omits some of them. The sample includes approximately 100,000 clones, 80% to 85% seen only once; the top ten take about 15%. Sequencing was done on a sample of peripheral blood. These receptors all come from a woman aged 80 or over with active or convalescent COVID-19. Each CDR3 is given without its conserved first and last residue. Each record gives: V gene, J gene, CDR3 protein.

v_gene: TRBV7-9; j_gene: TRBJ1-5; CDR3aa: ASSYSTGFHQPQH
v_gene: TRBV4-3; j_gene: TRBJ2-4; CDR3aa: ASSQVLYPGGIQY
v_gene: TRBV5-4; j_gene: TRBJ1-5; CDR3aa: ASSLGTGQGQPQH
v_gene: TRBV4-1; j_gene: TRBJ1-2; CDR3aa: ASSQDPVNYGYT
v_gene: TRBV28; j_gene: TRBJ2-1; CDR3aa: ASSSQTGRNEQF
v_gene: TRBV9; j_gene: TRBJ1-4; CDR3aa: ASSAVTGFNEKLF
v_gene: TRBV5-5; j_gene: TRBJ2-3; CDR3aa: ASSSNRHTQY
v_gene: TRBV28; j_gene: TRBJ1-5; CDR3aa: ASSLDRDYQPQH
v_gene: TRBV29-1; j_gene: TRBJ1-1; CDR3aa: SVEGQLNTEAF
v_gene: TRBV7-7; j_gene: TRBJ2-5; CDR3aa: ASSFGLAGGQETQY
v_gene: TRBV18; j_gene: TRBJ2-7; CDR3aa: ASSPWTGGPGEQY
v_gene: TRBV10-2; j_gene: TRBJ2-7; CDR3aa: AVEGAYEQY
v_gene: TRBV30; j_gene: TRBJ1-5; CDR3aa: AWSRTGGLPQH
v_gene: TRBV2; j_gene: TRBJ1-4; CDR3aa: ASSFDRATNEKLF
v_gene: TRBV12-5; j_gene: TRBJ1-1; CDR3aa: ASGLGRKGGLGTEAF
v_gene: TRBV20-1; j_gene: TRBJ2-2; CDR3aa: SASLASGTGELF
v_gene: TRBV6-5; j_gene: TRBJ2-5; CDR3aa: AITGTGGNQETQY
v_gene: TRBV4-2; j_gene: TRBJ1-2; CDR3aa: ASSLADNYGYT
v_gene: TRBV30; j_gene: TRBJ1-2; CDR3aa: AWSPTTGYGYT
v_gene: TRBV11-2; j_gene: TRBJ1-2; CDR3aa: ASSLGQKNGYT
v_gene: TRBV6-5; j_gene: TRBJ1-2; CDR3aa: ASSSDRGLGYT
v_gene: TRBV7-2; j_gene: TRBJ2-7; CDR3aa: ASSPRYPLYEQY
v_gene: TRBV11-2; j_gene: TRBJ2-5; CDR3aa: ASSLGLGQDQETQY
v_gene: TRBV29-1; j_gene: TRBJ2-1; CDR3aa: SVGDRLYRNEQF
v_gene: TRBV5-1; j_gene: TRBJ1-3; CDR3aa: ASSLAGGTGNTIY
v_gene: TRBV5-6; j_gene: TRBJ1-4; CDR3aa: ASSWGQGTEKLF
v_gene: TRBV4-3; j_gene: TRBJ1-1; CDR3aa: ASSQEWAKNTEAF
v_gene: TRBV2; j_gene: TRBJ1-1; CDR3aa: ANGQPTYMNTEAF
v_gene: TRBV5-1; j_gene: TRBJ1-6; CDR3aa: ASSLAGYGSPLH
v_gene: TRBV21-1; j_gene: TRBJ2-2; CDR3aa: ASSKFRVPGELF
v_gene: TRBV4-3; j_gene: TRBJ2-1; CDR3aa: ASSQDLLGGAAEQF
v_gene: TRBV24-1; j_gene: TRBJ1-3; CDR3aa: ATSDGGSSGNTIY
v_gene: TRBV19; j_gene: TRBJ2-1; CDR3aa: ASRRDRVSLGEQF
v_gene: TRBV6-2/TRBV6-3; j_gene: TRBJ2-3; CDR3aa: ASSYSRVVLGTDTQY